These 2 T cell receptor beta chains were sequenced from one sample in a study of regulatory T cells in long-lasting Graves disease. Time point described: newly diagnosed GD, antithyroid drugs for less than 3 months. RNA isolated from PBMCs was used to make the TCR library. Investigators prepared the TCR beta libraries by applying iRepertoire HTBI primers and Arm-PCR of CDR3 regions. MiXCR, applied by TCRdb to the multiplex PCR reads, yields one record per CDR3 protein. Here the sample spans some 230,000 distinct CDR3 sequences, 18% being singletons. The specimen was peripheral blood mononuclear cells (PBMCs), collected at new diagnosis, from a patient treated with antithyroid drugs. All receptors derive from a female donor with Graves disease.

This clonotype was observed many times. CDR3 DNA: TGTGCCAGCTGGGACGGGGCCATTAGCAATCAGCCCCAGCATTTT. It specifies CASWDGAISNQPQHF. V and J are TRBV2 and TRBJ1-5, with TRBD1 as a possible D gene (5 bases). This CDR3 has 15 residues. V dropped 8 bases and J dropped 0 bases, with 14 bases sitting between them. Germline assignment: CDR1 SNHLY and CDR2 FYNNEI.

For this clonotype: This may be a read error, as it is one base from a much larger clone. For the CDR3, the DNA is TGTGCCAGCAGTTTGTCAGGGGGGGGGAGTGAGCAGTTCTTC. It encodes CASSLSGGGSEQFF. This chain links TRBV12-3 or TRBV12-4 with TRBJ2-1; D is tentatively TRBD1 or TRBD2 (7 bases each). The CDR3 length is 14 residues. Trimming took off 3 bases at V and 9 bases at J, with 15 bases between the two ends.